These T cell receptor beta chains were read from a single sample in a study of shared clonotypes between healthy human individuals. Clones were sequenced by immunoSEQ multiplex PCR, and TCRdb holds only the in-frame ones, with some missing. There are 1 million to 1.2 million clones in the sample; 77% occur only once, and 0.85% to 1% lies in the top ten. Specimen: memory CD4+ T cells from PBMCs. These receptors all stem from a man aged 18 to 30 in good health. Some clones in this sample may be carry-over from other donors' samples. CDR3s include the opening cysteine and the closing phenylalanine or tryptophan. The D gene is left open where the match is weak. Size tells how often a clone was seen (once, few, many) or the class of an expanded clone, and some rows leave it out.

>TRBV27|-|TRBJ1-1|-
CASSSPWTPGGTEAFF
TGTGCCAGCAGTTCCCCTTGGACACCTGGGGGCACTGAAGCTTTCTTT
>TRBV7-3|once|TRBJ2-2|-
CASSFRSSGELFF
TGTGCCAGCAGCTTTAGGAGTTCCGGGGAGCTGTTTTTT
>TRBV9|-|TRBJ2-7|TRBD2
CASSAGGLAGSYEQYF
TGTGCCAGCAGCGCCGGGGGACTAGCGGGATCCTACGAGCAGTACTTC
>TRBV6-5|-|TRBJ1-1|TRBD1
CASSPGTGDLYEAFF
TGTGCCAGCAGTCCCGGGACAGGGGACCTTTATGAAGCTTTCTTT
>TRBV5-1|-|TRBJ1-3|TRBD1
CASSSAQGPGNTIYF
TGCGCCAGCAGCTCGGCACAGGGGCCTGGAAACACCATATATTTT
>TRBV4-1|-|TRBJ2-4|TRBD2
CASSQFGVSAGVNIQYF
TGCGCCAGCAGCCAATTCGGTGTATCAGCGGGAGTAAACATTCAGTACTTC
>TRBV7-3|-|TRBJ2-2|-
CASSSISTGELFF
TGTGCCAGCAGCTCTATTAGCACCGGGGAGCTGTTTTTT
>TRBV7-2|once|TRBJ2-7|-
CASSSWSSSYEQYF
TGTGCCAGCAGTTCTTGGAGCAGTTCCTACGAGCAGTACTTC
>TRBV7-3|-|TRBJ1-1|TRBD1
CASSFTGGDTEAFF
TGTGCCAGCAGTTTTACAGGGGGCGACACTGAAGCTTTCTTT
>TRBV4-2|-|TRBJ2-1|TRBD2
CASSRGEAGGSYNEQFF
TGTGCCAGCAGCCGAGGGGAAGCGGGAGGCTCCTACAATGAGCAGTTCTTC
>TRBV4-1|-|TRBJ2-2|TRBD2
CASSQRGGGDTGELFF
TGCGCCAGCAGCCAACGGGGGGGAGGAGACACCGGGGAGCTGTTTTTT
>TRBV5-1|few|TRBJ1-1|-
CASSLDRANTEAFF
TGCGCCAGCAGCTTGGACAGGGCTAACACTGAAGCTTTCTTT
>TRBV27|-|TRBJ1-4|-
CASSLLGGATNEKLFF
TGTGCCAGCAGTTTACTCGGGGGAGCAACTAATGAAAAACTGTTTTTT
>TRBV5-6|few|TRBJ2-7|-
CASSFGYSYEQYF
TGTGCCAGCAGCTTTGGCTACTCCTACGAGCAGTACTTC
>TRBV2|few|TRBJ2-7|-
CASSEDRAGYEQYF
TGTGCCAGCAGTGAAGACAGGGCAGGCTACGAGCAGTACTTC
>TRBV29-1|-|TRBJ1-2|TRBD1
CSVSTPGQGHYGYTF
TGCAGCGTTTCAACACCGGGACAGGGGCACTATGGCTACACCTTC
>TRBV11-2|-|TRBJ1-2|-
CASRASFRTTNYGYTF
TGTGCCAGCAGGGCTTCGTTCCGGACAACTAACTATGGCTACACCTTC
>TRBV6-6|-|TRBJ1-2|TRBD1
CAINRGDYGYTF
TGTGCCATAAACAGGGGGGACTATGGCTACACCTTC
>TRBV6-1|-|TRBJ1-1|-
CASRAWTNRDAAAFF
TGTGCCAGCCGCGCATGGACCAACAGGGACGCCGCGGCTTTCTTT
>TRBV28|-|TRBJ2-7|TRBD2
CASSFLASGSSYEQYF
TGTGCCAGCAGTTTCCTTGCCAGCGGGAGCTCCTACGAGCAGTACTTC
>TRBV14|few|TRBJ2-3|-
CASTSGWTQYF
TGTGCCAGCACCTCCGGGTGGACGCAGTATTTT
>TRBV7-8|-|TRBJ2-7|-
CASSSGRYYEQYF
TGTGCCAGCAGCTCCGGACGGTACTACGAGCAGTACTTC
>TRBV19|-|TRBJ1-1|-
CASRIQGATEAFF
TGTGCCAGTAGAATTCAGGGAGCCACTGAAGCTTTCTTT
>TRBV18|-|TRBJ1-5|-
CASSPDSGNQPQHF
TGTGCCAGCTCACCGGACAGTGGCAATCAGCCCCAGCATTTT
>TRBV9|-|TRBJ2-3|-
CASSVRGKTSTDTQYF
TGTGCCAGCAGCGTAAGGGGCAAGACAAGCACAGATACGCAGTATTTT
>TRBV11-3|once|TRBJ2-1|TRBD1
CASSLEGPSGTGHNEQFF
TGTGCCAGCAGCTTAGAAGGACCCTCCGGGACAGGACACAATGAGCAGTTCTTC
>TRBV6-1|-|TRBJ2-2|-
CASRWSTSNTGELFF
TGTGCCAGCAGGTGGTCAACGTCTAACACCGGGGAGCTGTTTTTT
>TRBV6-6|-|TRBJ2-3|TRBD1
CASSYKDRVTDTQYF
TGTGCCAGCAGTTACAAGGACAGGGTAACAGATACGCAGTATTTT
>TRBV5-6|few|TRBJ2-7|-
CASSLEQGYREQYF
TGTGCCAGCAGCTTGGAACAGGGCTATCGGGAGCAGTACTTC
>TRBV15|-|TRBJ1-2|-
CATSRDVGGGGGYTF
TGTGCCACCAGCAGAGATGTTGGGGGCGGCGGTGGCTACACCTTC
>TRBV2|-|TRBJ1-2|-
CASSEAGRGGYGYTF
TGTGCCAGCAGTGAAGCCGGCAGAGGAGGCTATGGCTACACCTTC
>TRBV14|-|TRBJ1-4|-
CASSRDIRNEKLFF
TGTGCCAGCAGCCGAGACATCAGAAATGAAAAACTGTTTTTT
>TRBV7-9|-|TRBJ2-1|-
CASSWGAGVGYNEQFF
TGTGCCAGCAGCTGGGGGGCGGGAGTTGGCTACAATGAGCAGTTCTTC
>TRBV7-3|few|TRBJ2-2|-
CASSSQSANTGELFF
TGTGCCAGCAGTTCCCAATCAGCGAACACCGGGGAGCTGTTTTTT
>TRBV4-1|-|TRBJ2-5|-
CASSQLLGETQYF
TGCGCCAGCAGCCAATTACTAGGAGAGACCCAGTACTTC
>TRBV13|-|TRBJ1-4|-
CASSPGSANEKLFF
TGTGCCAGCAGTCCCGGGTCAGCGAATGAAAAACTGTTTTTT
>TRBV18|few|TRBJ2-2|TRBD1
CASSPPQGTGELFF
TGTGCCAGCTCACCACCACAGGGGACCGGGGAGCTGTTTTTT
>TRBV18|-|TRBJ2-2|-
CASSPTQRYTGELFF
TGTGCCAGCTCACCAACACAGAGATACACCGGGGAGCTGTTTTTT
>TRBV6-4|-|TRBJ2-5|TRBD1
CASTLTGKGQETQYF
TGTGCCAGCACTTTGACAGGGAAGGGGCAAGAGACCCAGTACTTC
>TRBV2|-|TRBJ1-1|-
CASSVYSGNTEAFF
TGTGCCAGCAGTGTCTACAGCGGGAACACTGAAGCTTTCTTT
>TRBV28|-|TRBJ1-5|TRBD1
CASSFPTGGAGQPQHF
TGTGCCAGCAGTTTCCCGACAGGGGGCGCGGGTCAGCCCCAGCATTTT